This entry is about one T cell receptor beta chain. The record originates from a study of blood T cell repertoires in COVID-19. For the study at large: From the United States, Italy and Spain came samples of acute and convalescent COVID-19. Sources were T cells, B-cell-depleted T cells, or PBMCs; the material itself was cDNA or gDNA.

Per the study methods: Counts of nucleated cells, estimated from reference gene primer amplification, were obtained. The table came from immunoSEQ multiplex PCR; TCRdb's copy has only in-frame clones and leaves some out. For V, J and clone size, that table is used; D and trimming come from the DNA. Of about 110,000 clones in the sample, about two thirds are singletons; the top ten hold about 1.8%. V dropped 4 bases and J dropped 9; count of bases not matched to a gene: 8. The germline gives CDR1 SGHRS, CDR2 YFSETQ. CDR3 length equals 15 residues. Sequencing was performed on peripheral blood. V is TRBV5-1 and J is TRBJ1-6; 9 bases agree with TRBD1. The source of this sequence is a woman between 40 and 50 years old with acute or convalescent COVID-19. This chain's CDR3 is CASSPGQGTSSPLHF. The CDR3, as DNA: TGCGCCAGCAGCCCGGGACAGGGAACTTCTTCACCCCTCCACTTT. Together with reference TRBV5-1 and TRBJ1-6, the CDR3 gives the full variable domain: KAGVTQTPRYLIKTRGQQVTLSCSPISGHRSVSWYQQTPGQGLQFLFEYFSETQRNKGNFPGRFSGRQFSNSRSEMNVSTLELGDSALYLCASSPGQGTSSPLHFGNGTRLTVT.